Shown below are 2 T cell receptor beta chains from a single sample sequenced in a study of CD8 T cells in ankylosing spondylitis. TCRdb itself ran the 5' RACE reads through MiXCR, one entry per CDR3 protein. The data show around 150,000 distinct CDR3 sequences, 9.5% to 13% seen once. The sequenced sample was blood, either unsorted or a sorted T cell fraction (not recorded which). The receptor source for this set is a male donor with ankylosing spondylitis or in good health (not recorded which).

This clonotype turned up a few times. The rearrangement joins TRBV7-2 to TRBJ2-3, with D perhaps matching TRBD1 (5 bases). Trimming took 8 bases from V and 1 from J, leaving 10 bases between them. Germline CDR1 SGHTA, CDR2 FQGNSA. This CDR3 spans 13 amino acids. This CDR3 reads CASGHLGTDTQYF. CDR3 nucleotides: TGTGCCAGCGGACACCTGGGCACAGATACGCAGTATTTT.

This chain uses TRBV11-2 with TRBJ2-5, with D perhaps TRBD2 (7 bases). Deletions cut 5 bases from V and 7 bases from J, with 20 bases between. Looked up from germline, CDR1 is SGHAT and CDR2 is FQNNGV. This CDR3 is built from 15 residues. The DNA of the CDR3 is TGTGCCAGCAGCACCGAGGGGGGGGCCGGTGTGACCCAGTACTTC. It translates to CASSTEGGAGVTQYF.